The 6 T cell receptor beta chains below all came from one sample that was sequenced in a study of cytomegalovirus exposure and HLA in healthy donors. The PCR ran on 60 Vbeta and 13 Jbeta primers. TCRdb's table, derived via immunoSEQ multiplex PCR, lists solely in-frame clones and lacks some. Of some 130,000 clones detected, 78% appear once; the ten largest clones hold approximately 1.5%. Sequenced: PBMCs. The origin of the receptors is a woman in her late teens or twenties in good health and CMV-seronegative.

The V and J genes are TRBV4-1 and TRBJ2-3, with 14 bases fitting TRBD2. Trimming at V came to 1 base and at J to 6 bases, leaving 3 bases not matched to a gene. CDR1 MGHRA and CDR2 YSYEKL come from the germline V gene. This CDR3 region has 16 residues. For the CDR3, the DNA is TGCGCCAGCAGCCAAGGGGGACTAGCGGGAGTCGATACGCAGTATTTT. Protein sequence: CASSQGGLAGVDTQYF.

Only a few counts were recorded for this clone. The chain recombines TRBV6-1 with TRBJ2-7; TRBD1 matches at 9 bases. The germline V gene encodes CDR1 MNHNS and CDR2 SASEGT. The junction had 7 bases not matched to a gene; V was cut back by 9 bases and J by 4 bases. The CDR3 spans 13 residues. Here the CDR3 reads CASPGQGPYEQYF. Here the CDR3 DNA reads TGTGCCAGTCCGGGACAGGGACCTTACGAGCAGTACTTC.

This chain links TRBV5-1 with TRBJ1-1, with TRBD1 matching over 7 bases. V dropped 2 bases and J dropped 1; count of bases not matched to a gene: 2. The CDR3 totals 14 residues. CDR1 is SGHRS and CDR2 is YFSETQ in the germline V gene. The CDR3 DNA is TGCGCCAGCAGCTTAGGGACAGCGAACACTGAAGCTTTCTTT. Translation gives CASSLGTANTEAFF. Based on the CDR3 plus reference TRBV5-1 and TRBJ1-1, the full variable domain is KAGVTQTPRYLIKTRGQQVTLSCSPISGHRSVSWYQQTPGQGLQFLFEYFSETQRNKGNFPGRFSGRQFSNSRSEMNVSTLELGDSALYLCASSLGTANTEAFFGQGTRLTVV.

The chain uses TRBV28 and TRBJ2-7; 7 bases line up with TRBD1. CDR3 length: 17 residues. Looked up from germline, CDR1 is MDHEN and CDR2 is SYDVKM. V dropped 3 bases and J dropped 5; count of bases not matched to a gene: 16. CDR3 residues: CASSLGAQGVGVDEQYF. The CDR3 DNA sequence: TGTGCCAGCAGTTTGGGGGCGCAGGGGGTTGGGGTGGACGAGCAGTACTTC.

This rearrangement joins TRBV7-9 to TRBJ1-4; 8 bases match TRBD1. Germline V gene sequence: CDR1 SEHNR, CDR2 FQNEAQ (reference sequence). The CDR3 covers 14 residues. V was pared by 4 bases and J by 8 bases, with 6 bases of the junction left unmatched. The CDR3 region is CASSSDRGYEKLFF. In DNA form, the CDR3 reads TGTGCCAGCAGCTCAGACAGGGGATACGAAAAACTGTTTTTT.

This chain uses TRBV14 with TRBJ2-5, with 11 bases matching TRBD1. Trimming removed 3 bases from V and 10 bases from J; junction bases left unmatched: 4. Per germline, CDR1 SGHDN and CDR2 FVKESK. The CDR3 is made up of 13 amino acids. CDR3 residues: CASSQDRGLIQYF. DNA for the CDR3: TGTGCCAGCAGCCAGGACAGGGGGCTGATCCAGTACTTC.